These T cell receptor beta chains were read from a single sample in a study of CD8 T cells in ankylosing spondylitis. TCRdb ran MiXCR on the 5' RACE reads and lists one entry per CDR3 protein. The sample carries 15,000 to 20,000 distinct CDR3 sequences, under 8.5% recorded once. Input material: blood. These receptors were collected from a male donor with ankylosing spondylitis or in good health (not recorded which). CDR3s include the opening cysteine and the closing phenylalanine or tryptophan. The D gene is left open where the match is weak. For some rows the clone size is stated as once, few or many, or as a class when expanded; others skip it.

D gene: TRBD1
V gene: TRBV7-2
J gene: TRBJ2-4
clone size: -
CDR3 protein: CASSLIGGDVNEIQYF
CDR3 DNA: TGTGCCAGCAGCTTAATAGGGGGCGACGTCAATGAAATTCAGTACTTC

D gene: TRBD1
V gene: TRBV5-1
J gene: TRBJ2-7
clone size: many
CDR3 protein: CASSLGVDRGHEQYF
CDR3 DNA: TGCGCCAGCAGCTTGGGTGTTGACAGGGGCCACGAGCAGTACTTC

D gene: -
V gene: TRBV15
J gene: TRBJ2-2
clone size: -
CDR3 protein: CATSRDRAKTGELFF
CDR3 DNA: TGTGCCACCAGCAGAGATCGGGCAAAGACCGGGGAGCTGTTTTTT

D gene: -
V gene: TRBV14
J gene: TRBJ1-6
clone size: -
CDR3 protein: CASSPGNYNSPLHF
CDR3 DNA: TGTGCCAGCAGCCCCGGGAACTATAATTCACCCCTCCACTTT

D gene: TRBD2
V gene: TRBV20-1
J gene: TRBJ2-7
clone size: -
CDR3 protein: CSARVAGFGEQYF
CDR3 DNA: TGCAGTGCTCGGGTAGCGGGATTCGGGGAGCAGTACTTC

D gene: -
V gene: TRBV5-4
J gene: TRBJ1-4
clone size: -
CDR3 protein: CASSFGRTDGNEKLFF
CDR3 DNA: TGTGCCAGCAGCTTCGGGCGGACGGACGGGAATGAAAAACTGTTTTTT

D gene: TRBD2
V gene: TRBV12-3/TRBV12-4
J gene: TRBJ2-7
clone size: -
CDR3 protein: CASSTSGRMAYEQYF
CDR3 DNA: TGTGCCAGCAGTACTAGCGGGAGAATGGCCTACGAGCAGTACTTC

D gene: TRBD1
V gene: TRBV28
J gene: TRBJ2-5
clone size: -
CDR3 protein: CASSLYTGEETQYF
CDR3 DNA: TGTGCCAGCAGTTTATACACAGGGGAAGAGACCCAGTACTTC

D gene: TRBD1
V gene: TRBV4-3
J gene: TRBJ2-3
clone size: many
CDR3 protein: CASSQDRTGGLADTQYF
CDR3 DNA: TGCGCCAGCAGCCAAGACCGGACAGGGGGCTTGGCAGATACGCAGTATTTT

D gene: -
V gene: TRBV20-1
J gene: TRBJ1-1
clone size: -
CDR3 protein: CSARDPPPGNAEAFF
CDR3 DNA: TGCAGTGCTAGAGATCCCCCGCCGGGGAACGCTGAAGCTTTCTTT

D gene: TRBD2
V gene: TRBV7-9
J gene: TRBJ2-3
clone size: many
CDR3 protein: CASSSTSGGTDTQYF
CDR3 DNA: TGTGCCAGCAGCTCAACTAGCGGGGGTACAGATACGCAGTATTTT

D gene: TRBD1
V gene: TRBV7-2
J gene: TRBJ2-2
clone size: -
CDR3 protein: CASSSLPGQAMTGELFF
CDR3 DNA: TGTGCCAGCAGCTCCTTACCGGGACAGGCGATGACCGGGGAGCTGTTTTTT

D gene: -
V gene: TRBV12-3/TRBV12-4
J gene: TRBJ2-1
clone size: many
CDR3 protein: CASSLSLANEQFF
CDR3 DNA: TGTGCCAGCAGTTTATCCTTAGCAAATGAGCAGTTCTTC

D gene: -
V gene: TRBV7-2
J gene: TRBJ1-1
clone size: -
CDR3 protein: CASRTKGPGTEAFF
CDR3 DNA: TGTGCCAGCAGGACGAAGGGGCCGGGCACTGAAGCTTTCTTT

D gene: TRBD2
V gene: TRBV7-7
J gene: TRBJ2-1
clone size: few
CDR3 protein: CASTFRLAVVNEQFF
CDR3 DNA: TGTGCTAGCACCTTTAGGCTAGCGGTCGTCAATGAGCAGTTCTTC

D gene: -
V gene: TRBV9
J gene: TRBJ1-6
clone size: many
CDR3 protein: CASSVRGANSPLHF
CDR3 DNA: TGTGCCAGCAGCGTAAGGGGGGCTAATTCACCCCTCCACTTT

D gene: -
V gene: TRBV20-1
J gene: TRBJ2-5
clone size: many
CDR3 protein: CSAERKGKETQYF
CDR3 DNA: TGCAGTGCTGAACGAAAGGGAAAAGAGACCCAGTACTTC

D gene: TRBD1
V gene: TRBV12-3/TRBV12-4
J gene: TRBJ2-1
clone size: many
CDR3 protein: CASSRDREVYNEQFF
CDR3 DNA: TGTGCCAGCAGTCGTGACAGGGAAGTCTACAATGAGCAGTTCTTC

D gene: TRBD2
V gene: TRBV4-3
J gene: TRBJ2-1
clone size: few
CDR3 protein: CASSQSASGRAHNEQFF
CDR3 DNA: TGCGCCAGCAGCCAATCTGCGAGCGGGAGGGCCCACAATGAGCAGTTCTTC

D gene: -
V gene: TRBV7-2
J gene: TRBJ1-2
clone size: many
CDR3 protein: CASSLDRTNYGYTF
CDR3 DNA: TGTGCCAGCAGCTTAGACAGAACTAACTATGGCTACACCTTC

D gene: -
V gene: TRBV4-3
J gene: TRBJ1-3
clone size: many
CDR3 protein: CASSQDAGQVSLPGNTIYF
CDR3 DNA: TGCGCCAGCAGCCAAGATGCCGGGCAGGTTAGCTTACCTGGAAACACCATATATTTT

D gene: -
V gene: TRBV27
J gene: TRBJ1-1
clone size: few
CDR3 protein: CASKDGDWGTEAFF
CDR3 DNA: TGTGCCAGCAAAGACGGGGACTGGGGCACTGAAGCTTTCTTT

D gene: -
V gene: TRBV2
J gene: TRBJ2-3
clone size: -
CDR3 protein: CASTPDVRTQYF
CDR3 DNA: TGTGCCAGCACTCCGGACGTCCGTACGCAGTATTTT

D gene: TRBD2
V gene: TRBV28
J gene: TRBJ2-4
clone size: many
CDR3 protein: CASSLEGLAAAKNIQYF
CDR3 DNA: TGTGCCAGCAGTTTAGAGGGACTAGCGGCGGCCAAAAACATTCAGTACTTC

D gene: -
V gene: TRBV7-2
J gene: TRBJ2-2
clone size: many
CDR3 protein: CASSDNYGELFF
CDR3 DNA: TGTGCCAGCAGCGATAATTACGGGGAGCTGTTTTTT

D gene: TRBD1
V gene: TRBV12-3/TRBV12-4
J gene: TRBJ1-2
clone size: many
CDR3 protein: CASSRDRGYGYTF
CDR3 DNA: TGTGCCAGCAGCCGGGACAGGGGGTATGGCTACACCTTC

D gene: -
V gene: TRBV29-1
J gene: TRBJ1-2
clone size: few
CDR3 protein: CSVEVGYTF
CDR3 DNA: TGCAGCGTAGAAGTTGGCTACACCTTC

D gene: -
V gene: TRBV5-1
J gene: TRBJ2-6
clone size: many
CDR3 protein: CASTRSPGLGANVLTF
CDR3 DNA: TGCGCCAGCACCCGATCCCCAGGTCTTGGGGCCAACGTCCTGACTTTC

D gene: -
V gene: TRBV3-1
J gene: TRBJ2-4
clone size: many
CDR3 protein: CASSLRVEPNIQYF
CDR3 DNA: TGTGCCAGCAGCCTTCGGGTCGAACCAAACATTCAGTACTTC

D gene: -
V gene: TRBV6-5
J gene: TRBJ2-5
clone size: many
CDR3 protein: CASSYYGDQYF
CDR3 DNA: TGTGCCAGCAGTTACTATGGAGACCAGTACTTC

D gene: TRBD2
V gene: TRBV5-1
J gene: TRBJ2-1
clone size: many
CDR3 protein: CASSSTLRLANEQFF
CDR3 DNA: TGCGCCAGCAGCTCCACCCTTCGACTAGCCAATGAGCAGTTCTTC

D gene: TRBD2
V gene: TRBV12-3/TRBV12-4
J gene: TRBJ2-3
clone size: many
CDR3 protein: CASSLLGTSGNTDTQYF
CDR3 DNA: TGTGCCAGCAGTTTACTGGGGACTAGCGGAAACACAGATACGCAGTATTTT

D gene: TRBD1
V gene: TRBV12-3/TRBV12-4
J gene: TRBJ1-1
clone size: few
CDR3 protein: CASSQDRVNTEAFF
CDR3 DNA: TGTGCCAGCAGTCAAGACAGGGTGAACACTGAAGCTTTCTTT

D gene: -
V gene: TRBV5-1
J gene: TRBJ1-2
clone size: -
CDR3 protein: CASSLGQVYGYTF
CDR3 DNA: TGCGCCAGCAGCTTGGGACAGGTCTATGGCTACACCTTC

D gene: TRBD2
V gene: TRBV29-1
J gene: TRBJ2-2
clone size: -
CDR3 protein: CSVARNPSGDTGELFF
CDR3 DNA: TGCAGCGTTGCCAGAAATCCTAGCGGCGACACCGGGGAGCTGTTTTTT

D gene: TRBD1
V gene: TRBV2
J gene: TRBJ2-2
clone size: -
CDR3 protein: CASSVGQGHTGELFF
CDR3 DNA: TGTGCCAGCAGCGTTGGACAGGGACACACCGGGGAGCTGTTTTTT

D gene: TRBD2
V gene: TRBV7-6
J gene: TRBJ2-1
clone size: many
CDR3 protein: CASSPSRLAGGHEQFF
CDR3 DNA: TGTGCCAGCAGCCCTTCGAGGCTAGCGGGAGGGCATGAGCAGTTCTTC

D gene: TRBD1
V gene: TRBV12-3/TRBV12-4
J gene: TRBJ1-1
clone size: many
CDR3 protein: CASSITGGLNTEAFF
CDR3 DNA: TGTGCCAGCAGTATCACAGGGGGCTTGAACACTGAAGCTTTCTTT

D gene: -
V gene: TRBV20-1
J gene: TRBJ2-4
clone size: medium-sized
CDR3 protein: CSAQAGLIQYF
CDR3 DNA: TGCAGCGCCCAGGCCGGTCTTATTCAGTACTTC

D gene: -
V gene: TRBV6-4
J gene: TRBJ2-1
clone size: few
CDR3 protein: CASSDSRVSSYNEQFF
CDR3 DNA: TGTGCCAGCAGTGACTCGAGGGTAAGCTCCTACAATGAGCAGTTCTTC

D gene: -
V gene: TRBV6-5
J gene: TRBJ2-7
clone size: -
CDR3 protein: CASSYYGGRGEQYF
CDR3 DNA: TGTGCCAGCAGTTACTATGGCGGACGGGGCGAGCAGTACTTC

D gene: TRBD2
V gene: TRBV5-1
J gene: TRBJ2-1
clone size: many
CDR3 protein: CASSLSRGTSGSNEQFF
CDR3 DNA: TGCGCCAGCAGCTTGAGTAGGGGGACTAGCGGGAGTAATGAGCAGTTCTTC